The present entry profiles one T cell receptor (beta chain) with its context. Its specificity is unknown. In germline, CDR1 is LGHNA, CDR2 YSLEER. CDR3 length: 16 amino acids. Trimming shortened V by 0 bases and J by 0 bases, and 10 bases separated the two germline ends. The data derive from a study of CD8 T cells in Susac syndrome. The diagnostic criteria for definite or probable disease, as recently defined, were met by the patients with Susac syndrome. Reverse transcription of roughly 0.5 to 1 ug RNA was performed with random hexamers. Amplification of the TCR beta CDR3 was carried out by immunoSEQ multiplex PCR, which spanned a total of 54 Vbeta and 13 Jbeta segments. Each CDR3 protein is one row after TCRdb ran MiXCR on the immunoSEQ multiplex PCR reads. The sample contains some 110,000 distinct CDR3 sequences, 85% to 95% of which appear only once. Study-wide results and limits: The study identified around fifteen and five Susac-specific public clones in total CD8+ and CD8+ TEMRA repertoires.

The sequence came from a human donor with Susac syndrome. Sequenced material: CD8+ T cells from PBMCs. V gene TRBV4-3 combines with J gene TRBJ2-3; D is undetermined. CDR3 protein: CASSQEPHRSTDTQYF. CDR3 bases: TGCGCCAGCAGCCAAGAGCCTCACCGTAGCACAGATACGCAGTATTTT.